One and the same sample provided the 7 T cell receptor beta chains below, sequenced in a study of blood T cell repertoires in COVID-19. Sequencing used immunoSEQ multiplex PCR; TCRdb keeps in-frame clones, though not all of them. The sample contains about 94,000 clones, approximately 79% of which appear only once. The specimen sequenced was peripheral blood. Receptors were obtained from a man aged 65 to 85 with COVID-19, enrolled during active disease.

The chain combines TRBV5-1 with TRBJ1-4; 11 nucleotides line up with TRBD1. The V gene's germline CDR1 is SGHRS and CDR2 YFSETQ. The V segment lost 4 bases and the J segment 8 bases; nucleotides outside the gene matches: 4. The CDR3 consists of 14 residues. CDR3 nucleotides: TGCGCCAGCAGCCCGGGACAGGGGGAGGAAAAACTGTTTTTT. This encodes CASSPGQGEEKLFF.

The chain combines TRBV3-1 (or the pseudogene TRBV3-2) with TRBJ2-7, with D possibly being TRBD1 (6 bases). This CDR3 contains 14 residues. Between the trimmed V and J ends, which lost 4 bases and 0 bases, there was a span of 10 bases. The germline V gene has CDR1 LGHDT and CDR2 YNNKEL (reference sequence). The CDR3 is CASSPGQPSYEQYF. CDR3 sequence (DNA): TGTGCCAGCAGCCCCGGACAGCCCTCCTACGAGCAGTACTTC.

The V and J genes are TRBV7-9 and TRBJ2-3; D is ambiguous. Germline CDR1 reads SEHNR; CDR2 reads FQNEAQ (reference sequence). The CDR3 has 15 amino acids. The ends were cut back, 5 bases at V and 0 bases at J, with 12 bases in the middle. CDR3 DNA: TGTGCCAGCAGCCTAACGGCAGCGAGCACAGATACGCAGTATTTT. Its protein product is CASSLTAASTDTQYF.

The chain joins TRBV19 to TRBJ1-5, with TRBD1 matching over 10 bases. The CDR3 is made up of 15 amino acids. Unmatched junction bases numbered 4, after V lost 6 bases and J lost 2 bases. Germline V gene lookup returns CDR1 LNHDA and CDR2 SQIVND (reference sequence). The DNA for the CDR3 is TGTGCCAGTAGGACAGGGGGCTTAGGCAATCAGCCCCAGCATTTT. Encoded protein: CASRTGGLGNQPQHF. Full variable domain (outside the CDR3, taken from reference TRBV19 and TRBJ1-5): DGGITQSPKYLFRKEGQNVTLSCEQNLNHDAMYWYRQDPGQGLRLIYYSQIVNDFQKGDIAEGYSVSREKKESFPLTVTSAQKNPTAFYLCASRTGGLGNQPQHFGDGTRLSIL.

The chain couples TRBV2 to TRBJ2-3; TRBD1 aligns across 7 bases. The CDR3 loop spans 17 amino acids. Germline V gives CDR1 SNHLY, CDR2 FYNNEI. The V and J ends lost 11 bases and 4 bases, in that order; junction bases with no gene match: 21. The CDR3 DNA reads as TGTGCCCGCTTATCGGGTAGGGGGCGTAGGGGTGCAGATACGCAGTATTTT. Translating gives CARLSGRGRRGADTQYF.

This sequence joins TRBV12-5 and TRBJ2-5; 11 bases line up with TRBD1. V shed 3 bases, J shed 2 bases, and the junction held 2 bases outside the gene matches. The CDR3 spans 15 residues. Germline CDR1 is LGHNT and CDR2 is FRNRAP. CDR3: CASGLGTGGQETQYF. The CDR3 region has the DNA TGTGCTAGTGGTTTAGGGACAGGGGGGCAAGAGACCCAGTACTTC. Variable domain in full (rest from reference TRBV12-5 and TRBJ2-5): DARVTQTPRHKVTEMGQEVTMRCQPILGHNTVFWYRQTMMQGLELLAYFRNRAPLDDSGMPKDRFSAEMPDATLATLKIQPSEPRDSAVYFCASGLGTGGQETQYFGPGTRLLVL.

The rearrangement uses TRBV5-5 and TRBJ2-7; 9 bases are shared with TRBD2. Germline lookup yields CDR1 SGHKS and CDR2 YYEKEE (reference sequence). The CDR3 has 14 amino acids. V lost 4 bases and J lost 2; bases outside the gene matches: 4. This chain's CDR3 is CASSLSGGTYEQYF. In DNA form, the CDR3 reads TGTGCCAGCAGCCTTAGCGGGGGTACCTACGAGCAGTACTTC.